This passage covers 12 T cell receptor beta chains from one sample sequenced in a study of T-cell reconstitution after alpha-beta-depleted transplantation in children. Preparing the TCRbeta library involved the use of unique molecular identifiers. Using its own MiXCR run on the PCR reads, TCRdb lists one record per CDR3 protein. The table records over 550,000 distinct CDR3 sequences, under 12% of them present only once. The sample consisted of PBMCs from the stem cell graft donor, taken from the stem cell graft. The receptors were gathered from a human donor who donated a stem cell graft to a child with acute myeloid leukemia.

A few counts support this clonotype. The J gene is TRBJ2-7, the V gene TRBV7-2, with 9 nucleotides matching TRBD2. The CDR3 is 16 amino acids. Looked up from germline, CDR1 is SGHTA and CDR2 is FQGNSA. After removal of 6 bases from V and 8 bases from J, the junction contained 17 bases not matched to a gene. The CDR3 loop reads CASSTMAGTSFSQQYF. CDR3 DNA: TGTGCCAGCAGTACCATGGCCGGGACTAGCTTTTCCCAGCAGTACTTC.

As for this clonotype: This clone may be a read error of a much larger clone one base away. The chain joins TRBV4-2 to TRBJ2-7; a weak D match, TRBD2 (6 bases). This CDR3 has 17 residues. Germline CDR1 and CDR2: LGHNA and YNFKEQ. This chain's CDR3 is CACSQEVFPGLGHEQYF. The CDR3 DNA follows: TGTGCCTGCAGCCAAGAGGTGTTCCCGGGACTTGGGCACGAGCAGTACTTC.

This clonotype was recorded at least ten times. The chain carries TRBV6-5 and TRBJ1-2; a weak D match, TRBD1 (5 bases). The CDR3 totals 16 residues. V lost 4 bases and J 6 bases, leaving 21 bases between the germline ends. Germline lookup yields CDR1 MNHEY and CDR2 SVGAGI. The CDR3 reads CASSSQPGSLVHGYTF. The CDR3 DNA reads TGTGCCAGCAGTTCTCAGCCAGGGAGCCTTGTCCATGGCTACACCTTC.

This clonotype was found a few times. The chain is built from TRBV28 and TRBJ2-5; 8 bases are a match to TRBD2. The CDR3 extends over 15 amino acids. V was clipped by 6 bases and J by 4 bases; unmatched bases: 10. The germline V gene has CDR1 MDHEN and CDR2 SYDVKM. CDR3 nucleotides: TGTGCCAGCAGCCCACCGGGACTAGGAGCAGAGACCCAGTACTTC. This codes for CASSPPGLGAETQYF.

In its sample, this clonotype was seen a few times. The genes are TRBV29-1 and TRBJ2-7, with TRBD2 as a possible D gene (6 bases). The CDR3 loop spans 13 amino acids. The germline CDR1 and CDR2 sequences are SQVTM and ANQGSEA. Trimming stripped 4 bases from V and 2 bases from J, with 12 bases between. The CDR3 nucleotides read TGCAGCGTTGTGGGGGGAGCCCCCTACGAGCAGTACTTC. This encodes CSVVGGAPYEQYF.

V and J are TRBV20-1 and TRBJ2-1; possible D gene TRBD2, 6 bases. The CDR3 is 18 residues long. V was clipped by 3 bases and J by 3 bases, with 24 bases between them. In germline, CDR1 is DFQATT, CDR2 SNEGSKA (reference sequence). As DNA, the CDR3 is TGCAGTGCTAGGGACCCTAGCGCCCCAAGCCGCATCTACAATGAGCAGTTCTTC. As protein: CSARDPSAPSRIYNEQFF.

This clonotype was counted a few times. V and J are TRBV4-3 and TRBJ2-2; TRBD2 matches at 13 bases. This CDR3 is built from 19 residues. The germline V gene has CDR1 LGHNA and CDR2 YSLEER. V shed 0 bases and J 0 bases; nucleotides not matched to a gene: 4. The CDR3 is CASSQDPLAGGTNTGELFF. CDR3 in DNA: TGCGCCAGCAGCCAAGATCCACTAGCGGGAGGGACGAACACCGGGGAGCTGTTTTTT.

In this sample, this clonotype turned up a few times. The rearrangement uses TRBV24-1 and TRBJ2-7, with 10 bases aligning to TRBD1. V lost 5 bases and J lost 5; bases outside the gene matches: 5. This CDR3 region has 14 residues. Germline CDR1 KGHDR, CDR2 SFDVKD. The CDR3 DNA reads TGTGCCACCAGTGGGGGACAGGGGAGAGACGAGCAGTACTTC. It yields the protein CATSGGQGRDEQYF.

This chain links TRBV5-1 with TRBJ2-1; D unclear. The V gene lost 0 bases and the J gene lost 6 bases, with 10 bases spanning the gap. The CDR3 has 14 amino acids. CDR1 SGHRS and CDR2 YFSETQ come from the germline V gene. The chain's CDR3 is CASSLGKVGNEQFF. The CDR3 DNA sequence: TGCGCCAGCAGCTTGGGTAAGGTAGGCAATGAGCAGTTCTTC.

This sequence joins TRBV20-1 and TRBJ2-7, with D uncertain. The germline V and J ends were trimmed by 4 bases and 2 bases, with 15 bases remaining between them. The CDR3 sequence is 14 residues long. CDR1 and CDR2 from the germline V gene are DFQATT and SNEGSKA (reference sequence). CDR3 loop: CSAKKPPGTYEQYF. CDR3 DNA: TGCAGTGCTAAGAAGCCCCCAGGAACCTACGAGCAGTACTTC.

This clonotype was detected a few times. The chain recombines TRBV10-3 with TRBJ1-5; no reliable D call. Germline loops: CDR1 ENHRY, CDR2 SYGVKD. V lost 3 bases, J lost 6 bases, and 6 bases lay in between. The CDR3 is 12 amino acids. CDR3 sequence: CAISDRSQPQHF. CDR3 coding DNA: TGTGCCATCAGTGATCGTAGTCAGCCCCAGCATTTT.

This clonotype was recorded many times. The CDR3 sequence: CAIRGLALLNEQFF. For the CDR3, the DNA is TGTGCCATCAGGGGACTAGCCCTTCTCAATGAGCAGTTCTTC. The chain has TRBV10-3 and TRBJ2-1, with 9 bases lining up with TRBD2. CDR3 size: 14 residues. CDR1 and CDR2 (germline): ENHRY, SYGVKD. V lost 6 bases and J lost 6; bases outside the gene matches: 6.